One and the same sample provided the 29 T cell receptor beta chains below, sequenced in a study of cytomegalovirus exposure and HLA in healthy donors. Both 60 Vbeta primers and 13 Jbeta primers went into the PCR. The data were produced by immunoSEQ multiplex PCR, yet TCRdb's version contains in-frame clones alone and is incomplete. The sample shows 150,000 to 200,000 clones, 77% of them seen only once. Sequenced: PBMCs. The source of these receptors is a woman between 25 and 40 years old in good health and CMV-seropositive.

The CDR3 region is CASSLSGTGTYEQYF. CDR3 nucleotide sequence: TGTGCCAGCTCACTTTCCGGGACAGGGACCTACGAGCAGTACTTC. The chain uses TRBV18 and TRBJ2-7; the match to TRBD1 covers 9 bases. The CDR3 contains 15 residues. With 4 bases clipped from V and 2 bases from J, the junction kept 6 bases outside the gene matches. Per the germline V gene, CDR1 is KGHSH and CDR2 is LQKENI.

This clone was seen once. This chain uses TRBV6-1 with TRBJ2-5; 9 bases are a match to TRBD1. The CDR3 runs to 15 residues. V shed 4 bases and J 4 bases; nucleotides not matched to a gene: 7. Germline V gives CDR1 MNHNS, CDR2 SASEGT. The CDR3 region is CASSALGDRVETQYF. The DNA of the CDR3 is TGTGCCAGCAGTGCGTTAGGGGACAGGGTAGAGACCCAGTACTTC.

V usage is TRBV15 and J usage is TRBJ2-7, with 7 nucleotides matching TRBD1. The germline CDR1 and CDR2 sequences are LNHNV and YYDKDF (reference sequence). The CDR3 runs 16 residues. J was trimmed by 4 bases and V by 5 bases; bases with no gene match: 14. In DNA, the CDR3 is TGTGCCACCAGCGTAACCTTAAAAGGGGGCGGTTACGAGCAGTACTTC. Its protein is CATSVTLKGGGYEQYF.

The CDR3 loop is CESSGRRNEQFF. In DNA form, the CDR3 reads TGTGAGTCTAGCGGGAGGCGAAATGAGCAGTTCTTC. V and J are TRBV7-2 and TRBJ2-1; 11 nucleotides line up with TRBD2. Germline values: CDR1 SGHTA, CDR2 FQGNSA. The CDR3 consists of 12 residues.

The chain couples TRBV11-2 to TRBJ2-7; 9 nucleotides agree with TRBD2. CDR3 length: 15 amino acids. V was clipped by 5 bases and J by 2 bases; unmatched bases: 7. The V gene's germline CDR1 is SGHAT and CDR2 FQNNGV. CDR3 loop: CASSKRLADPYEQYF. CDR3 DNA sequence: TGTGCCAGCAGCAAAAGACTAGCGGACCCCTACGAGCAGTACTTC.

The V and J genes are TRBV5-1 and TRBJ1-4; TRBD1 matches 8 bases. CDR3 size: 15 residues. Germline V lookup: CDR1 SGHRS, CDR2 YFSETQ. Trimming removed 4 bases from V and 6 bases from J; junction bases left unmatched: 8. CDR3 DNA sequence: TGCGCCAGCAGCAAGGCTCTGACAGGGGATGAAAAACTGTTTTTT. Translation: CASSKALTGDEKLFF.

This chain uses TRBV28 with TRBJ1-1, with D uncertain. The germline gives CDR1 MDHEN, CDR2 SYDVKM. V gave up 5 bases and J gave up 5 bases, with 15 bases separating them. This CDR3 is 14 amino acids long. The CDR3 DNA sequence: TGTGCCAGCAGTGGACCTACGGGAGAGACTGAAGCTTTCTTT. It translates to CASSGPTGETEAFF. The whole variable domain, filled in from reference TRBV28 and TRBJ1-1, reads DVKVTQSSRYLVKRTGEKVFLECVQDMDHENMFWYRQDPGLGLRLIYFSYDVKMKEKGDIPEGYSVSREKKERFSLILESASTNQTSMYLCASSGPTGETEAFFGQGTRLTVV.

The rearrangement uses TRBV7-2 and TRBJ2-2; 9 bases are a match to TRBD2. V dropped 0 bases and J dropped 2; count of bases not matched to a gene: 4. Germline lookup yields CDR1 SGHTA and CDR2 FQGNSA. The CDR3 has 17 residues. CDR3 region: CASSLALTSGNTGELFF. DNA for the CDR3: TGTGCCAGCAGCTTAGCGCTGACTAGCGGTAACACCGGGGAGCTGTTTTTT.

In its sample, this clone was seen a few times. V gene TRBV28 combines with J gene TRBJ2-7, with D perhaps TRBD1 (6 bases). V lost 4 bases and J 2 bases, leaving 15 bases between the germline ends. The length of the CDR3 is 15 residues. Germline V gene sequence: CDR1 MDHEN, CDR2 SYDVKM. CDR3 protein: CASSYPPDRPYEQYF. As DNA, the CDR3 is TGTGCCAGCAGTTACCCCCCGGACAGACCCTACGAGCAGTACTTC.

This clone was observed once. V is TRBV7-2 and J is TRBJ1-2; tentatively, D is TRBD1 (5 bases). The V gene lost 1 base and the J gene lost 8 bases, with 23 bases spanning the gap. CDR1 SGHTA and CDR2 FQGNSA come from the germline V gene. The CDR3 consists of 17 residues. For the CDR3, the DNA is TGTGCCAGCAGCTTAGGGGGGGACGCAGGCCCGAGGCGGGGCTACACCTTC. Residues: CASSLGGDAGPRRGYTF.

This clone appeared a single time. The gene calls are TRBV6-1 and TRBJ1-2, with 8 bases matching TRBD1. Germline V gene lookup returns CDR1 MNHNS and CDR2 SASEGT. Trimming at V came to 2 bases and at J to 4 bases, leaving 6 bases not matched to a gene. This CDR3 has 15 amino acids. This CDR3 is CASSEPDRGGYGYTF. Here the CDR3 DNA reads TGTGCCAGCAGTGAACCCGACAGGGGTGGCTATGGCTACACCTTC.

The rearrangement uses TRBV15 and TRBJ2-7; TRBD2 aligns across 11 bases. Germline V gives CDR1 LNHNV, CDR2 YYDKDF (reference sequence). The CDR3 is 16 amino acids. V trimming: 6 bases; J trimming: 0 bases; junction bases outside the gene matches: 7. The DNA for the CDR3 is TGTGCCACCAGTCATGGACTAGCGGGTCGCTCCTACGAGCAGTACTTC. Its translation is CATSHGLAGRSYEQYF.

J is TRBJ2-2 and V is TRBV29-1, with D possibly matching TRBD2 (5 bases). V was clipped by 4 bases and J by 0 bases, with 9 bases between them. The CDR3 sequence is 14 residues long. Germline loops: CDR1 SQVTM, CDR2 ANQGSEA. The CDR3 sequence: CSVGSVPNTGELFF. CDR3 DNA sequence: TGCAGCGTTGGTAGCGTGCCGAACACCGGGGAGCTGTTTTTT.

This chain links TRBV10-1 with TRBJ2-1; 10 bases align to TRBD2. The V segment lost 2 bases and the J segment 2 bases; nucleotides outside the gene matches: 12. Germline-derived CDR1 and CDR2 are WNHNN and SYGVQD (reference sequence). This CDR3 comprises 19 residues. CDR3 nucleotide sequence: TGCGCCAGCAGTGAGCGATCCGGGACTAGCGATATCCCCTACAATGAGCAGTTCTTC. Protein product: CASSERSGTSDIPYNEQFF.

The genes are TRBV30 and TRBJ1-5; 9 nucleotides align to TRBD1. Germline lookup yields CDR1 GTSNPN and CDR2 SVGIG (reference sequence). Trimming at V came to 1 base and at J to 7 bases, leaving 2 bases not matched to a gene. The CDR3 totals 13 residues. This CDR3 is CAWSGQGEQPQHF. The CDR3 DNA sequence: TGTGCCTGGAGTGGACAGGGGGAGCAGCCCCAGCATTTT.

This clone was seen more than once but under ten times. The chain links TRBV5-1 to TRBJ2-7; tentatively, D is TRBD1 (6 bases). There are 14 residues in the CDR3. Germline-derived CDR1 and CDR2 are SGHRS and YFSETQ. Trimming cost V 0 bases and J 2 bases, with 9 bases left between them. CDR3 DNA: TGCGCCAGCAGCTTGGTTGGACAGACCTACGAGCAGTACTTC. It encodes CASSLVGQTYEQYF.

The table lists this clone with a count of one. The V call is TRBV21-1, the J call TRBJ2-7; the table gives TRBD2 as D, unverified against the DNA. TRBV21-1 is flagged as a pseudogene. This CDR3 is built from 18 residues. The CDR3 spells CASREEIAGGPQPYEQYF. CDR3 nucleotide sequence: TGTGCCAGCAGGGAGGAGATAGCGGGAGGGCCCCAGCCCTACGAGCAGTACTTC.

The chain combines TRBV19 with TRBJ1-5; D gene unclear. This CDR3 has 13 residues. Germline assignment: CDR1 LNHDA and CDR2 SQIVND (reference sequence). The germline V and J ends were trimmed by 7 bases and 1 base, with 8 bases remaining between them. CDR3 DNA sequence: TGTGCCAGTACCGAACAGAGCAATCAGCCCCAGCATTTT. Amino acid sequence: CASTEQSNQPQHF.

V is TRBV27 and J is TRBJ2-7; D might be TRBD1 (6 bases). The length of the CDR3 is 14 residues. Germline values: CDR1 MNHEY, CDR2 SMNVEV (reference sequence). V dropped 3 bases and J dropped 6 bases, with 15 bases sitting between them. CDR3 bases: TGTGCCAGCAGTTTGGACAGTTTGTTAGTCGAGCAGTACTTC. Its translation: CASSLDSLLVEQYF.

The V gene is TRBV5-8, the J gene TRBJ1-1, with D unresolved. CDR1 and CDR2 (germline): SGHTS, YDEGEE. Trimming left V 0 bases short and J 3 bases short, with 12 bases between. The CDR3 is 15 amino acids. The CDR3 region has the DNA TGTGCCAGCAGCTTGGTTTTACAGTTGGACACTGAAGCTTTCTTT. Its protein product is CASSLVLQLDTEAFF.

The chain combines TRBV9 with TRBJ2-1; 7 nucleotides match TRBD2. Germline CDR1 and CDR2: SGDLS and YYNGEE. This CDR3 is 17 amino acids long. The J segment lost 2 bases and the V segment lost 0 bases, leaving 8 bases of the junction unmatched. CDR3 sequence: CASSVASYGTTYNEQFF. The DNA of the CDR3 is TGTGCCAGCAGCGTAGCATCATATGGGACTACCTACAATGAGCAGTTCTTC.

Written as DNA, the CDR3 is TGTGCCAGCAGCTCCGGGACTAGCGGATTTTACGAGCAGTACTTC. It codes for CASSSGTSGFYEQYF. The gene calls are TRBV27 and TRBJ2-7; 11 bases map to TRBD2. The length of the CDR3 is 15 residues. The J segment lost 4 bases and the V segment lost 6 bases, leaving 8 bases of the junction unmatched. The germline gives CDR1 MNHEY, CDR2 SMNVEV (reference sequence).

The rearrangement joins TRBV11-3 to TRBJ2-1; the match to TRBD2 covers 9 bases. Losses at the gene ends were 5 bases for V and 7 bases for J; bases not matched to a gene: 6. CDR3 length equals 14 residues. The germline V gene has CDR1 SGHNT and CDR2 YENEEA. The CDR3 protein is CASSRLAESNEQFF. As DNA, the CDR3 is TGTGCCAGCAGCCGACTAGCGGAGTCGAATGAGCAGTTCTTC.

The J gene is TRBJ2-1, the V gene TRBV5-1; tentatively, D is TRBD2 (7 bases). The CDR3 sequence is 15 residues long. Trimming stripped 0 bases from V and 8 bases from J, with 15 bases between. Looked up from germline, CDR1 is SGHRS and CDR2 is YFSETQ. The CDR3 DNA is TGCGCCAGCAGCTTGGAGGGGGGAGGGTTGGATGAGCAGTTCTTC. It encodes CASSLEGGGLDEQFF.

This clone came up a few times. This chain links TRBV6-5 with TRBJ2-7, with 8 bases lining up with TRBD2. V was pared by 6 bases and J by 0 bases, with 4 bases of the junction left unmatched. In germline, CDR1 is MNHEY, CDR2 SVGAGI. The CDR3 spans 14 residues. The CDR3 loop reads CASSLAGGSYEQYF. The DNA for the CDR3 is TGTGCCAGCAGCCTAGCGGGCGGCTCCTACGAGCAGTACTTC.

V gene TRBV7-2 combines with J gene TRBJ1-2; D remains unclear. V lost 4 bases and J 0 bases, leaving 9 bases between the germline ends. This CDR3 has 14 residues. From germline, CDR1 is SGHTA and CDR2 FQGNSA. The CDR3 nucleotides read TGTGCCAGCAGCTCGAATCTAGCTAACTATGGCTACACCTTC. This sequence encodes CASSSNLANYGYTF.

This chain links TRBV5-1 with TRBJ2-7; D possibly corresponds to TRBD1 (5 bases). This CDR3 has 15 amino acids. The germline V gene encodes CDR1 SGHRS and CDR2 YFSETQ. V was trimmed by 0 bases and J by 3 bases, leaving 13 bases between them. CDR3: CASSLALGQGYEQYF. The CDR3, as DNA: TGCGCCAGCAGCTTGGCCCTCGGGCAGGGCTACGAGCAGTACTTC.

J is TRBJ2-7 and V is TRBV4-1; D might be TRBD2 (7 bases). The germline V gene has CDR1 MGHRA and CDR2 YSYEKL. Trimming shortened V by 4 bases and J by 5 bases, and 21 bases separated the two germline ends. This CDR3 is 16 amino acids long. The DNA for the CDR3 is TGCGCCAGCAGCCCTTCCTTCTGGGGGGGGGCGGACGAGCAGTACTTC. It is translated as CASSPSFWGGADEQYF.

The CDR3: CASSLAGEGTEAFF. Written as DNA, the CDR3 is TGCGCCAGCAGCTTGGCAGGGGAGGGGACTGAAGCTTTCTTT. The chain carries TRBV5-1 and TRBJ1-1; maybe TRBD1 (6 bases). Germline lookup yields CDR1 SGHRS and CDR2 YFSETQ. This CDR3 contains 14 residues. The ends were cut back, 0 bases at V and 5 bases at J, with 11 bases in the middle. The full variable domain, its missing parts supplied by reference TRBV5-1 and TRBJ1-1, is KAGVTQTPRYLIKTRGQQVTLSCSPISGHRSVSWYQQTPGQGLQFLFEYFSETQRNKGNFPGRFSGRQFSNSRSEMNVSTLELGDSALYLCASSLAGEGTEAFFGQGTRLTVV.